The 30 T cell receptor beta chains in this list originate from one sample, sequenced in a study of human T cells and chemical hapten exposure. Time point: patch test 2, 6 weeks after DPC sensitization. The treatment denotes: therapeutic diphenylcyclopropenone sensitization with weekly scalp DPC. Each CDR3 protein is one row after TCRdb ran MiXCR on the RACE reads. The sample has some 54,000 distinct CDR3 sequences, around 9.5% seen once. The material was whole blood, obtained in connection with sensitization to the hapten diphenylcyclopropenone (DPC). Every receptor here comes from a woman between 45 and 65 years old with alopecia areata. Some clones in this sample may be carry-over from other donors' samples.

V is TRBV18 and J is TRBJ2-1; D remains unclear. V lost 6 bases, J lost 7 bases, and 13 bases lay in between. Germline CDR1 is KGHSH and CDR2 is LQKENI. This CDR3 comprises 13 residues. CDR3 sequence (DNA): TGTGCCAGCTCCCACGGGCCATTTAATGAGCAGTTCTTC. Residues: CASSHGPFNEQFF.

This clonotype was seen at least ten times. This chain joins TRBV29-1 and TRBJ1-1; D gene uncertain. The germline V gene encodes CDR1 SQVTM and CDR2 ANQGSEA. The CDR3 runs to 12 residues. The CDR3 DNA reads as TGCACAGCCCTAGAAGGTTACACTGAAGCTTTCTTT. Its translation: CTALEGYTEAFF.

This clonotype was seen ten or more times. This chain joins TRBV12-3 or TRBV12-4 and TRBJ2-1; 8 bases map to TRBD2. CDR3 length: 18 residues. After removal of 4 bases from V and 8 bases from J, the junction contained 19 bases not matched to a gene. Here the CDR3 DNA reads TGTGCCAGCAGTTCAGAAGGGCTAGCGGGTAGACTATTGGATGAGCAGTTCTTC. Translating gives CASSSEGLAGRLLDEQFF.

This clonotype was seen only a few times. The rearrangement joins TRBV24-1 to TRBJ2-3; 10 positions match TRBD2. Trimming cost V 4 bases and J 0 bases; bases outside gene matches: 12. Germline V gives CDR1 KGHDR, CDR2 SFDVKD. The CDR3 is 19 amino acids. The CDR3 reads CATSEPTPSGRGSTDTQYF. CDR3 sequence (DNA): TGTGCCACCAGTGAACCCACCCCTAGCGGGAGAGGCAGCACAGATACGCAGTATTTT.

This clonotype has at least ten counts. The CDR3 nucleotides are TGTGCCAGCAGTTACAGTCGACCCACTGAAGCTTTCTTT. As protein: CASSYSRPTEAFF. This chain uses TRBV28 with TRBJ1-1; D unresolved. The CDR3 runs 13 residues. The germline gives CDR1 MDHEN, CDR2 SYDVKM. With 4 bases removed from V and 4 bases from J, the gap between germline ends came to 10 bases.

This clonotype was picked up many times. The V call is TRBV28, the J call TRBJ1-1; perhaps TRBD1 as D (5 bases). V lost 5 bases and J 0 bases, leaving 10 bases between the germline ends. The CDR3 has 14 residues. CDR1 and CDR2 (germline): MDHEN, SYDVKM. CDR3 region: CASSPPRVNTEAFF. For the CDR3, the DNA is TGTGCCAGCAGTCCCCCCAGGGTGAACACTGAAGCTTTCTTT.

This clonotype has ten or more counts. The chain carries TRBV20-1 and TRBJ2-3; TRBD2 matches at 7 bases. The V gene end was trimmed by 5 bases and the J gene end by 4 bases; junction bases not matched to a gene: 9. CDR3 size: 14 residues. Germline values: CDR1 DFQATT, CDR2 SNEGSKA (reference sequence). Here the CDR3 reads CSASPSGKADTQYF. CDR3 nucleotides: TGCAGTGCTTCCCCTAGCGGAAAGGCAGATACGCAGTATTTT.

The CDR3 protein is CSAASGGASDTQYF. As DNA, the CDR3 is TGCAGTGCCGCTAGCGGGGGGGCCTCAGATACGCAGTATTTT. The chain joins TRBV20-1 to TRBJ2-3, with TRBD2 matching 12 bases. CDR1 is DFQATT, CDR2 SNEGSKA, per germline (reference sequence). The V and J ends lost 6 bases and 4 bases, in that order; junction bases with no gene match: 5. The CDR3 spans 14 residues.

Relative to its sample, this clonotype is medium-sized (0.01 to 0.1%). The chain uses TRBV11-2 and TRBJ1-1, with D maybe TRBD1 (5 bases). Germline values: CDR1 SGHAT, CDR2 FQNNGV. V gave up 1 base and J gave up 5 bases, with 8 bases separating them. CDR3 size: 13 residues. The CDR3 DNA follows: TGTGCCAGCAGCTTAGGGTCAGGGACTGAAGCTTTCTTT. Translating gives CASSLGSGTEAFF.

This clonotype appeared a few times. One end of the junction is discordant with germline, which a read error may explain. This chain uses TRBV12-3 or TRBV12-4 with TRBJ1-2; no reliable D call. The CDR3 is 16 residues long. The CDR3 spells CASSLAGSRINYGYTF. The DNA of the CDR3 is TGTGCCAGCAGTCTAGCGGGCAGCAGAATCAACTATGGCTACACCTTC.

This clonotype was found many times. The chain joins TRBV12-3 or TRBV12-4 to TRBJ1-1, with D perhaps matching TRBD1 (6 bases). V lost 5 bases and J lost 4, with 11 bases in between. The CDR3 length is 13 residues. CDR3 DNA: TGTGCCAGCAGTCCTCAGGGGATCACTGAAGCTTTCTTT. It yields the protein CASSPQGITEAFF.

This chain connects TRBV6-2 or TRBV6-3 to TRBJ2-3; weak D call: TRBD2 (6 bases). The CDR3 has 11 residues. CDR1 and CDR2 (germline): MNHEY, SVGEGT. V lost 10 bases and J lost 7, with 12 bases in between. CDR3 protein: CATFRGNTQYF. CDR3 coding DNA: TGTGCCACCTTCCGGGGGAATACGCAGTATTTT.

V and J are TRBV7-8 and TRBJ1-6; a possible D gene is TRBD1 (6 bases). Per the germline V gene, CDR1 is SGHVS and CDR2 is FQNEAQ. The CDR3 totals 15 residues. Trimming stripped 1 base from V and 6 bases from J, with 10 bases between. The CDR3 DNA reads TGTGCCAGCAGCTTAGGGACAGCCACTAATTCACCCCTCCACTTT. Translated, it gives CASSLGTATNSPLHF.

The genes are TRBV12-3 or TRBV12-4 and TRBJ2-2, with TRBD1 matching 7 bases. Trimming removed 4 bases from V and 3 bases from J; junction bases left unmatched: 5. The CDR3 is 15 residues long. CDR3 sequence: CASSYRDSYTGELFF. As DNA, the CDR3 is TGTGCCAGCAGTTACCGGGACAGCTACACCGGGGAGCTGTTTTTT.

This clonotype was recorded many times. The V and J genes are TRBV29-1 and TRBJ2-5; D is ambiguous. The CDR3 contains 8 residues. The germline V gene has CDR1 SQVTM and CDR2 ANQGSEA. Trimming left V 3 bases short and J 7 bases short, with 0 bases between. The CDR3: CSVETQYF. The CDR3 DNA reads TGCAGCGTTGAGACCCAGTACTTC.

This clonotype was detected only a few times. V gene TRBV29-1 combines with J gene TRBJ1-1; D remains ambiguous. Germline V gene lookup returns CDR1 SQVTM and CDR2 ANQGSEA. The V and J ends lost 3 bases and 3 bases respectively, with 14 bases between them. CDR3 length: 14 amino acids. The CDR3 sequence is CSVEWGVVDTEAFF. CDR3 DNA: TGCAGCGTTGAGTGGGGAGTTGTGGACACTGAAGCTTTCTTT.

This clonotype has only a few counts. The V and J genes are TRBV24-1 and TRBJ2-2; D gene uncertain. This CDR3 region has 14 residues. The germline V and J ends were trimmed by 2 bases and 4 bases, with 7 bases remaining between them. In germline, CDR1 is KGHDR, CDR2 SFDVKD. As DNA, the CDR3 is TGTGCCACCAGTGATTCCCCGAGCACCGGGGAGCTGTTTTTT. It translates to CATSDSPSTGELFF.

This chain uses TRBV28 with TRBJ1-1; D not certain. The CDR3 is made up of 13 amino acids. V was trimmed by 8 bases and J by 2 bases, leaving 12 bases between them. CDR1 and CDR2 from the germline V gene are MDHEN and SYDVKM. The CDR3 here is CASLQPTNTEAFF. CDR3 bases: TGTGCCAGCCTCCAGCCTACAAACACTGAAGCTTTCTTT.

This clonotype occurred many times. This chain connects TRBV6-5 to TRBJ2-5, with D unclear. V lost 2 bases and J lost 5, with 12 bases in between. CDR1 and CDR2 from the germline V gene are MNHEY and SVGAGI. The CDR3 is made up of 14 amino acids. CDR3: CASSYERTGETQYF. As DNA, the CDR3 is TGTGCCAGCAGTTACGAAAGGACCGGTGAGACCCAGTACTTC.

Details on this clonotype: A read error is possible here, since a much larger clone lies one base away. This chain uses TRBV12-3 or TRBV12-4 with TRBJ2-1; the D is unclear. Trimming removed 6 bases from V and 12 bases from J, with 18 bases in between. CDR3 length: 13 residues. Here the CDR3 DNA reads TGTGCCAGCAGCCTTCTTCGTAGGGATGTGCAGTTCTTC. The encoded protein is CASSLLRRDVQFF.

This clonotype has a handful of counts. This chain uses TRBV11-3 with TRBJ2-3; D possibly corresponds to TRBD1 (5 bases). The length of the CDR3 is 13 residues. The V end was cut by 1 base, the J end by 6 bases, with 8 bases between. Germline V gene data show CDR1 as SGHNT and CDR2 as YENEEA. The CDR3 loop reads CASSLGRADTQYF. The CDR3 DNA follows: TGTGCCAGCAGCTTAGGCAGGGCGGATACGCAGTATTTT.

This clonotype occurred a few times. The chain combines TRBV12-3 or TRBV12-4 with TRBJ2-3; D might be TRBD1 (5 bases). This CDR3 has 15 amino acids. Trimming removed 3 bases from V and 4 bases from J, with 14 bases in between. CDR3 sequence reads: CASSFQGPVSDTQYF. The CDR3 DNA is TGTGCCAGCAGTTTCCAGGGCCCGGTTTCAGATACGCAGTATTTT.

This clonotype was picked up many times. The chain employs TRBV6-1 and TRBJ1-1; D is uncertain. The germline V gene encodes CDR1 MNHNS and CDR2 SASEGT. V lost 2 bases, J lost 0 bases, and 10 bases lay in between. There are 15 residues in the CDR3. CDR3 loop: CASSEFQQLNTEAFF. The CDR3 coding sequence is TGTGCCAGCAGTGAATTTCAGCAGCTGAACACTGAAGCTTTCTTT.

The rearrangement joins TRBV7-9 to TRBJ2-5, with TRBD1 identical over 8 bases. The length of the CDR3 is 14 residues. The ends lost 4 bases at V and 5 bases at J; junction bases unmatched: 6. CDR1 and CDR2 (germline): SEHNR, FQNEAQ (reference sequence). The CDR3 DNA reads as TGTGCCAGCAGCTCACTGGACAGGGACGAGACCCAGTACTTC. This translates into CASSSLDRDETQYF.

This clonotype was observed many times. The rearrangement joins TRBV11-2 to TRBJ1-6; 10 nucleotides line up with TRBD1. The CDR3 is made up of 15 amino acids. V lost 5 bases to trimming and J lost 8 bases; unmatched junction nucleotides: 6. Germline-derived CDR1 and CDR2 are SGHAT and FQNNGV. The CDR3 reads CASSPQTGGHSPLHF. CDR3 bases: TGTGCCAGCAGCCCACAGACAGGGGGCCATTCACCCCTCCACTTT.

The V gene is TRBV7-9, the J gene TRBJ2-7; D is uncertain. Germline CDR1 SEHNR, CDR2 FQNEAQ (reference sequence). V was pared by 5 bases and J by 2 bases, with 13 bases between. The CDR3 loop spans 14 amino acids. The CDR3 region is CASSRTDRTYEQYF. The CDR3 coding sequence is TGTGCCAGCAGCCGGACCGACCGGACCTACGAGCAGTACTTC.

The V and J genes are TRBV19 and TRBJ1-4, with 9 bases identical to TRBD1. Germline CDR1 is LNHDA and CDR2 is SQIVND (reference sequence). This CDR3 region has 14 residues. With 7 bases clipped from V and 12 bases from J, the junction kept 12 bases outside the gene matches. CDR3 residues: CASTAFTGGGELFF. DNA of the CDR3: TGTGCCAGTACCGCCTTTACAGGGGGCGGGGAACTGTTTTTT.

Here the CDR3 DNA reads TGTGCCAGCAGTAAACAGGGGGTCTACGAGCAGTACTTC. It translates to CASSKQGVYEQYF. The rearrangement joins TRBV6-5 to TRBJ2-7; 8 nucleotides line up with TRBD1. V lost 5 bases to trimming and J lost 3 bases; unmatched junction nucleotides: 3. The CDR3 is made up of 13 amino acids. Germline assignment: CDR1 MNHEY and CDR2 SVGAGI.

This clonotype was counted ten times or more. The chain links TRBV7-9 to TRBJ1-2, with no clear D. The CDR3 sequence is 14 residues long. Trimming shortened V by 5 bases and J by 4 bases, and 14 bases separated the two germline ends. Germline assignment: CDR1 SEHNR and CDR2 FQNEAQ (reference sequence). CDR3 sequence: CASSPAGDPYGYTF. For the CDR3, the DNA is TGTGCCAGCAGCCCGGCAGGAGACCCCTATGGCTACACCTTC.

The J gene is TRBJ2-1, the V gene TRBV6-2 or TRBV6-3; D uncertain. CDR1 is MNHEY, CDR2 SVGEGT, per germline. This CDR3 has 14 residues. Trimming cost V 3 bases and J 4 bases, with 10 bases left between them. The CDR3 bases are TGTGCCAGCAGTTATCTCGGCCGGTACAATGAGCAGTTCTTC. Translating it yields CASSYLGRYNEQFF.